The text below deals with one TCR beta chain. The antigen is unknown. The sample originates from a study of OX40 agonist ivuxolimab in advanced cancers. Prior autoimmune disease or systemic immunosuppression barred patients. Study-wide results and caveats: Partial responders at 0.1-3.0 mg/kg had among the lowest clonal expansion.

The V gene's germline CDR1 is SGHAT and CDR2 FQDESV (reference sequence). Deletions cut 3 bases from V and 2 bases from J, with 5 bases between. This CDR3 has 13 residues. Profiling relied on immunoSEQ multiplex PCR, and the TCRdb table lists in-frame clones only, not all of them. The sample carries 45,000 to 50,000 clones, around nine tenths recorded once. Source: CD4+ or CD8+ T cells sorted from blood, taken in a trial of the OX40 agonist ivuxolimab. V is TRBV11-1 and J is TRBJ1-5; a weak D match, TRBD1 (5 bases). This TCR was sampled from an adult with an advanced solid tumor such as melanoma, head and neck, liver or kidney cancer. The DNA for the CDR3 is TGTGCCAGCAGCTTGACAGGCAATCAGCCCCAGCATTTT. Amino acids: CASSLTGNQPQHF.